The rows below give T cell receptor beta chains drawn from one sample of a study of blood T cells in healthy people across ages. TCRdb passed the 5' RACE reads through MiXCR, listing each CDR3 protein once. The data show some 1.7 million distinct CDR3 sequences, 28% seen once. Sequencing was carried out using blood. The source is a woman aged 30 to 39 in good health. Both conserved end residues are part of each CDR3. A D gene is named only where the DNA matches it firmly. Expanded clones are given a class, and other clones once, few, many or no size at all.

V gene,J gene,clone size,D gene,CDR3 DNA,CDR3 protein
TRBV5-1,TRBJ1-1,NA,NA,TGCGCCGGCAGCTTGGTCTTGAACACTGAAGCTTTCTTT,CAGSLVLNTEAFF
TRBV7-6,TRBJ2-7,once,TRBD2,TGTGCCAGCAGCAGCCCCGCGCGGGAGTTTAACGAGCAGTACTTC,CASSSPAREFNEQYF
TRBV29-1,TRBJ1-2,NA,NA,TGCAGCGTAACGAAGGGGGCTAACTATGGCTACACCTTC,CSVTKGANYGYTF
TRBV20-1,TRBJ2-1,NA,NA,TGCAGTGCCGGCCAAAGTGGGGGCTACAATGAGCAGTTCTTC,CSAGQSGGYNEQFF
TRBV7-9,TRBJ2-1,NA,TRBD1,TGTGCCAGCGGCCAACAACCCGGGACAGCACTTTCTGATCATTCCTACAATGAGCAGGTCTTC,CASGQQPGTALSDHSYNEQVF
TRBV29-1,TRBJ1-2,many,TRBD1,TGCAGCGTGGGGGACAGGGCCGACTATGGCTACACCTTC,CSVGDRADYGYTF
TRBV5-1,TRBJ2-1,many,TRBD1,TGCGCCAGCAGCTCGGACAGGCTAAGCAATGAGCAGTTCTTC,CASSSDRLSNEQFF
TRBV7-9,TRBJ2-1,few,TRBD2,TGTGCCAGCAGACAGACTAGCGGGGGGATCAATGAGCAGTTCTTC,CASRQTSGGINEQFF
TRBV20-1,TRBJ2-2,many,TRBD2,TGCAGTGCTAGAGATCCCGGACTAGCGGTGAACACCGGGGAGCTGTTTTTT,CSARDPGLAVNTGELFF
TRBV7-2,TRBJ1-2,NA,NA,TGTGCCAGCAGCTTAGAAAGTGCCAACTATGGCTACACCTTC,CASSLESANYGYTF
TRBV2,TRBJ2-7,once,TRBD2,TGTGCCAGCAGTGACGGGGGGCCGGGACTAGTAGTTTACGAGCAGTACTTC,CASSDGGPGLVVYEQYF
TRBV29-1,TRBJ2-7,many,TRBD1,TGCAGCCATACACAGGGGGAAATGGACGAGCAGTACTTC,CSHTQGEMDEQYF
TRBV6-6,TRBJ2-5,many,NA,TGTGCCAGCAGTTACGCCGAGACCCAGTACTTC,CASSYAETQYF
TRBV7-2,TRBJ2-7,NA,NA,TGTGCCAGCAGCTTAAGTAGGATGGAGCAGTACTTC,CASSLSRMEQYF
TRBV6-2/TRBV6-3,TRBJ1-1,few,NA,TGTGCCAGCAGTTCTATCCACCTGAACACTGAAGCTTTCTTT,CASSSIHLNTEAFF
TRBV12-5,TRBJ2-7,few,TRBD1,TGTGCTAGTGGTAACGGGACAGCTATTTCCTACGAGCAGTACTTC,CASGNGTAISYEQYF
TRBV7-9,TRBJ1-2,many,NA,TGTGCCAGCAGCTTAGCAGGGGCCGGCTATGGCTACACCTTC,CASSLAGAGYGYTF
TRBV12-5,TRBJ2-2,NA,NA,TGTGCTAGTGGAGCAGCGGGGAACACCGGGGAGCTGTTTTTT,CASGAAGNTGELFF
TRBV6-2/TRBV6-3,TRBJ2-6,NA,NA,TGTGCCAGCAGTTACTCGAAGGGTGGGGCCAACGTCCTGACTTTC,CASSYSKGGANVLTF
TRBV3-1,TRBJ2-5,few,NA,TGTGCCAGCAGCCAAGAGAAACTGATCCAAGAGACCCAGTACTTC,CASSQEKLIQETQYF
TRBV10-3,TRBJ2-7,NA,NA,TGTGCCACCAGCCCCACCGGGACTCCTGAGCAGTACTTC,CATSPTGTPEQYF
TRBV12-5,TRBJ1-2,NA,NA,TGTGCTAGTGGTTTGGGGAAAGCCGGCTACACCTTC,CASGLGKAGYTF
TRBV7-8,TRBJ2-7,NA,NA,TGTGCCAACAGCGTGACGGACTCCTACGAGCAGTACTTC,CANSVTDSYEQYF
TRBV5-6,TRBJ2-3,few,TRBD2,TGTGCCAGCAGCGGACCCGGTTCGGCGGGAGGAAGAGACATGCAGTATTTT,CASSGPGSAGGRDMQYF
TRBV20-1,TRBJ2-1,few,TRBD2,TGCAGTGCTAGATTCCGCGGGAGAAGCCCCTACAATGAGCAGTTCTTC,CSARFRGRSPYNEQFF
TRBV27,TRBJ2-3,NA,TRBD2,TGTGCCAGCAGTTTAGCTGGACTAGCGGGAGGAGCAGATACGCAGTATTTT,CASSLAGLAGGADTQYF
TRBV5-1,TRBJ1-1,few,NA,TGCGCCAGCAGCCCCGGGACGGTCCACACTGAAGCTTTCTTT,CASSPGTVHTEAFF
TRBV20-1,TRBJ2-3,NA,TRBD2,TGCAGTGCTAGAGGAAACGCCGGGACTAGCGGGGGCACAGATACGCAGTATTTT,CSARGNAGTSGGTDTQYF
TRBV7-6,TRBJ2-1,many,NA,TGTGCCAGCAGTCCTTTGGGGGGGCCAACCTACAATGAGCAGTTCTTC,CASSPLGGPTYNEQFF
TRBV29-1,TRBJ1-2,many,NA,TGCAGCGTTGTGGGGGCGCGGGGCTACACCTTC,CSVVGARGYTF
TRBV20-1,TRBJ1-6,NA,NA,TGCAGTGCTAGTTCGCGGAGCTCCTATAATTCACCCCTCCACTTT,CSASSRSSYNSPLHF
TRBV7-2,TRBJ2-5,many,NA,TGTGCCAGCAGCTTAAATCGGAACCAAGAGACCCAGTACTTC,CASSLNRNQETQYF
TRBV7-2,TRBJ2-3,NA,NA,TGTGCCAGCAGCTCACTGGGGACTGGAAGCACAGATACGCAGTATTTT,CASSSLGTGSTDTQYF
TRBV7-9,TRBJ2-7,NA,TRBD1,TGTGCCAGCATCCCCAACCCGGGGACAGCGACCTACGAGCAGTACTTC,CASIPNPGTATYEQYF
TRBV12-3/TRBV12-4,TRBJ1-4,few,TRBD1,TGTGCCAGCAGCGGGACAGGGGGCAGGAAGGGGACTAATGAAAAACTGTTTTTT,CASSGTGGRKGTNEKLFF
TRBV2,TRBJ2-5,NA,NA,TGTGCCAGCCCTCGGGACAAAAGGGGCAGTGAGACCCAGTACTTC,CASPRDKRGSETQYF
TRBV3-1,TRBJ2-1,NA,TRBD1,TGTGCCAGCAGCAAACCGGGACAGTCCTACAATGAGCAGTTCTTC,CASSKPGQSYNEQFF
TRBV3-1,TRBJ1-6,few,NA,TGTGCCAGCAGCCTCCGCGAGGCCCTTGGTTCACCCCTCCACTTT,CASSLREALGSPLHF
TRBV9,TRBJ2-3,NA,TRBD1,TGTGCCAGCAGCGTAGGGAGACAGGGAGTCTGGACAGATACGCAGTATTTT,CASSVGRQGVWTDTQYF
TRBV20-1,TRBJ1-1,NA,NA,TGCAGTGCTAGTTGGGACGTTGAAGCTTTCTTT,CSASWDVEAFF
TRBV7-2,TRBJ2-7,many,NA,TGTGCCAGCAGCCCCCCGAGCATGAGCTCCTACGAGCAGTACTTC,CASSPPSMSSYEQYF
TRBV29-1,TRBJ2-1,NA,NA,TGCAGCGTCGGGGGACGGTACAGCTCCTACAATGAGCAGTTCTTC,CSVGGRYSSYNEQFF
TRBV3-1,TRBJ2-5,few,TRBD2,TGTGCCAGCAGCCAAGGTTCACTAGCGGGGGCCCTCAGGGAGACCCAGTACTTC,CASSQGSLAGALRETQYF
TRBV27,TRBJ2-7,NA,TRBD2,TGTGCCAGCAGAGCGGGAGGGATTACATACTACGAGCAGTACTTC,CASRAGGITYYEQYF